Following are 31 T cell receptor beta chains from one sample sequenced in a study. TCRdb reanalysed the 5' RACE reads using MiXCR and keeps one entry per CDR3 protein. The sample includes approximately 42,000 distinct CDR3 sequences, 25% to 30% of them seen just once. The sample comprised memory CD4+ T cells sorted from a lymph node. Subset: memory CD4+ T cells, CD4+CD45RO+CD25-. These receptors all come from a female donor with breast cancer.

This chain links TRBV4-1 with TRBJ1-4, with D possibly TRBD1 on 6 matching bases. Trimming took off 3 bases at V and 0 bases at J, with 8 bases between the two ends. Germline V lookup: CDR1 MGHRA, CDR2 YSYEKL. The CDR3 contains 15 residues. CDR3 nucleotides: TGCGCCAGCAGCCAGGACAGTGCAACTAATGAAAAACTGTTTTTT. This encodes CASSQDSATNEKLFF.

This clonotype has only a few counts. The chain employs TRBV28 and TRBJ1-1, with D unresolved. V was pared by 2 bases and J by 3 bases, with 13 bases between. Germline V CDR1 and CDR2: MDHEN, SYDVKM. This CDR3 has 15 residues. CDR3 DNA sequence: TGTGCCAGCAGTTTACTGGCCTATGGGGACACTGAAGCTTTCTTT. Translated: CASSLLAYGDTEAFF.

The chain has TRBV11-3 and TRBJ1-1; 7 bases are shared with TRBD1. The junction had 6 bases not matched to a gene; V was cut back by 2 bases and J by 0 bases. Germline lookup yields CDR1 SGHNT and CDR2 YENEEA. The CDR3 length is 16 residues. The CDR3 reads CASSLPGGPMNTEAFF. CDR3 bases: TGTGCCAGCAGCTTACCAGGGGGGCCCATGAACACTGAAGCTTTCTTT.

V gene TRBV5-1 combines with J gene TRBJ1-5, with 7 bases matching TRBD1. V lost 5 bases to trimming and J lost 5 bases; unmatched junction nucleotides: 10. Per the germline V gene, CDR1 is SGHRS and CDR2 is YFSETQ. This CDR3 comprises 15 residues. CDR3 in amino acids: CASSPRTGRDQPQHF. The CDR3 bases are TGCGCCAGCAGTCCCCGGACAGGCCGCGATCAGCCCCAGCATTTT.

This clonotype was detected many times. J is TRBJ2-5 and V is TRBV5-1, with D perhaps given as TRBD1 or TRBD2 (5 bases each). Trimming left V 0 bases short and J 2 bases short, with 14 bases between. The CDR3 is 16 amino acids. Looked up from germline, CDR1 is SGHRS and CDR2 is YFSETQ. CDR3 loop: CASSLAVGGGQETQYF. The DNA for the CDR3 is TGCGCCAGCAGCTTGGCCGTGGGTGGGGGACAAGAGACCCAGTACTTC.

The chain joins TRBV12-3 or TRBV12-4 to TRBJ2-2; TRBD1 is a possible D gene (6 bases). Trimming pared 2 bases from V and 6 bases from J, leaving 19 bases between. The CDR3 length is 17 residues. The CDR3 here is CASSLKGLAGVSGELFF. Written as DNA, the CDR3 is TGTGCCAGCAGTTTAAAGGGCCTGGCAGGGGTCTCCGGGGAGCTGTTTTTT.

This clonotype was seen a few times. This chain links TRBV28 with TRBJ2-2; either TRBD1 or TRBD2 may fit D (6 bases each). CDR1 and CDR2 from the germline V gene are MDHEN and SYDVKM. The ends were cut back, 7 bases at V and 3 bases at J, with 15 bases in the middle. This CDR3 comprises 15 residues. CDR3 in amino acids: CASTPLGGDTGELFF. Here the CDR3 DNA reads TGTGCCAGCACCCCTCTGGGGGGCGACACCGGGGAGCTGTTTTTT.

This chain links TRBV7-2 with TRBJ1-3; D possibly corresponds to TRBD1 (6 bases). Trimming removed 0 bases at V and 2 bases at J, with 11 bases between. CDR1 and CDR2 (germline): SGHTA, FQGNSA. The CDR3 runs to 16 residues. For the CDR3, the DNA is TGTGCCAGCAGCTTAGCGTTCAGGGGAGCTGGAAACACCATATATTTT. Protein sequence: CASSLAFRGAGNTIYF.

This clonotype is termed medium-sized. This rearrangement joins TRBV12-3 or TRBV12-4 to TRBJ2-1, with D possibly being TRBD1 (6 bases). V gave up 6 bases and J gave up 9 bases, with 12 bases separating them. The CDR3 runs to 12 residues. This CDR3 reads CASRPDSTEQFF. CDR3 in DNA: TGTGCCAGCAGACCGGACAGCACTGAGCAGTTCTTC.

The rearrangement uses TRBV7-9 and TRBJ2-1; D perhaps matches TRBD2 (6 bases). Germline V gives CDR1 SEHNR, CDR2 FQNEAQ (reference sequence). The length of the CDR3 is 12 residues. The V end was cut by 5 bases, the J end by 9 bases, with 11 bases between. The CDR3 loop is CASSGGAGEQFF. For the CDR3, the DNA is TGTGCCAGCAGCGGAGGGGCGGGTGAGCAGTTCTTC.

The chain has TRBV5-1 and TRBJ2-5, with D maybe TRBD2 (6 bases). Between the trimmed V and J ends, which lost 7 bases and 7 bases, there was a span of 17 bases. The CDR3 is made up of 13 amino acids. CDR1 and CDR2 (germline): SGHRS, YFSETQ. CDR3 sequence reads: CASGRGQEGTQYF. The CDR3, as DNA: TGCGCCAGCGGAAGGGGTCAGGAGGGGACCCAGTACTTC.

Here the CDR3 DNA reads TGCGCCAGCAGCCCGCCATCTTCACTAACGCAGTATTTT. This sequence encodes CASSPPSSLTQYF. The V and J genes are TRBV5-1 and TRBJ2-3; D unclear. Germline assignment: CDR1 SGHRS and CDR2 YFSETQ. The CDR3 contains 13 residues. The V and J ends lost 4 bases and 9 bases respectively, with 15 bases between them.

The rearrangement uses TRBV12-3 or TRBV12-4 and TRBJ1-5; TRBD1 agrees at 8 bases. The CDR3 is 17 residues long. The V and J ends lost 4 bases and 5 bases, in that order; junction bases with no gene match: 13. This chain's CDR3 is CASSSLPLRGPDQPQHF. CDR3 DNA sequence: TGTGCCAGCAGTTCCCTGCCTCTCAGGGGGCCGGATCAGCCCCAGCATTTT.

This clonotype was observed a handful of times. This sequence joins TRBV20-1 and TRBJ2-7; D gene ambiguous. V was cut by 3 bases and J by 2 bases, with 8 bases left in between. The CDR3 length is 12 residues. CDR1 DFQATT and CDR2 SNEGSKA come from the germline V gene (reference sequence). CDR3 DNA sequence: TGCAGTGCTAGCGGCCTCCCCTACGAGCAGTACTTC. Translating it yields CSASGLPYEQYF.

The chain couples TRBV11-3 to TRBJ2-3, with 9 bases that match TRBD2. The CDR3 runs 17 residues. CDR1 is SGHNT, CDR2 YENEEA, per germline. V shed 3 bases and J 2 bases; nucleotides not matched to a gene: 9. The CDR3, as DNA: TGTGCCAGCAGCTTCCGCGGGGGGGGCTACCCCACAGATACGCAGTATTTT. It encodes CASSFRGGGYPTDTQYF.

This clonotype showed up just a few times. J is TRBJ2-1 and V is TRBV5-1; the match to TRBD2 covers 16 bases. Germline-derived CDR1 and CDR2 are SGHRS and YFSETQ. The V segment lost 10 bases and the J segment 0 bases; nucleotides outside the gene matches: 10. CDR3 size: 18 residues. CDR3 sequence: CASQRGLAGGISYNEQFF. Here the CDR3 DNA reads TGCGCCTCACAAAGGGGACTAGCGGGAGGGATCTCCTACAATGAGCAGTTCTTC.

Here the CDR3 reads CASSPTGVPYEQYF. The CDR3 bases are TGTGCCAGCAGCCCGACAGGGGTCCCCTACGAGCAGTACTTC. The V and J genes are TRBV7-9 and TRBJ2-7, with 8 positions matching TRBD1. V lost 5 bases to trimming and J lost 2 bases; unmatched junction nucleotides: 5. This CDR3 has 14 residues. Per the germline V gene, CDR1 is SEHNR and CDR2 is FQNEAQ (reference sequence).

This chain links TRBV6-1 with TRBJ1-2; D is perhaps TRBD1 (5 bases). V lost 4 bases and J 3 bases, leaving 9 bases between the germline ends. Germline V CDR1 and CDR2: MNHNS, SASEGT. The CDR3 length is 13 residues. CDR3 sequence: CASSGGDHYGYTF. DNA of the CDR3: TGTGCCAGCAGTGGGGGGGATCACTATGGCTACACCTTC.

The rearrangement joins TRBV6-1 to TRBJ1-2; D not resolved. This CDR3 contains 13 residues. Trimming took off 1 base at V and 8 bases at J, with 11 bases between the two ends. Germline assignment: CDR1 MNHNS and CDR2 SASEGT. The CDR3, as DNA: TGTGCCAGCAGTGAAGTAGGGTCTTACGGCTACACCTTC. It is translated as CASSEVGSYGYTF.

This clonotype was counted between two and nine times. The V gene is TRBV7-8, the J gene TRBJ2-1, with D perhaps given as TRBD1 or TRBD2 (5 bases each). V lost 0 bases, J lost 0 bases, and 12 bases lay in between. Germline loops: CDR1 SGHVS, CDR2 FQNEAQ. This CDR3 is built from 17 residues. CDR3 in DNA: TGTGCCAGCAGCTTAGCCGGGACGGACCCCTCCTACAATGAGCAGTTCTTC. It yields the protein CASSLAGTDPSYNEQFF.

This clonotype was counted a few times. The genes are TRBV4-1 and TRBJ2-1; unclear D gene. V was trimmed by 0 bases and J by 9 bases, leaving 9 bases between them. Per the germline V gene, CDR1 is MGHRA and CDR2 is YSYEKL. The CDR3 is 13 amino acids. CDR3 nucleotide sequence: TGCGCCAGCAGCCAAGAGGGGTGGTCTGAGCAGTTCTTC. This encodes CASSQEGWSEQFF.

The J gene is TRBJ1-3, the V gene TRBV7-2; the D is unclear. Germline CDR1 SGHTA, CDR2 FQGNSA. V lost 1 base and J lost 0, with 7 bases in between. This CDR3 has 15 amino acids. As DNA, the CDR3 is TGTGCCAGCAGCTTAGGACGGAGCTCTGGAAACACCATATATTTT. It is translated as CASSLGRSSGNTIYF.

This clonotype has ten or more counts. The V gene is TRBV20-1, the J gene TRBJ2-1; 8 positions agree with TRBD2. The CDR3 is 15 amino acids. Losses at the gene ends were 5 bases for V and 5 bases for J; bases not matched to a gene: 11. Per the germline V gene, CDR1 is DFQATT and CDR2 is SNEGSKA (reference sequence). The CDR3 protein is CSAPSGGAGDNEQFF. The CDR3 bases are TGCAGTGCTCCCTCCGGGGGGGCCGGGGACAATGAGCAGTTCTTC.

This clonotype has more than one count but fewer than ten. The J gene is TRBJ1-1, the V gene TRBV3-1; D remains ambiguous. The CDR3 loop spans 12 amino acids. The germline V and J ends were trimmed by 0 bases and 10 bases, with 9 bases remaining between them. Per germline, CDR1 LGHDT and CDR2 YNNKEL (reference sequence). The chain's CDR3 is CASSQEGRAAFF. CDR3 DNA: TGTGCCAGCAGCCAAGAAGGGAGGGCAGCTTTCTTT.

The chain recombines TRBV7-3 with TRBJ2-7, with TRBD1 matching 8 bases. Germline assignment: CDR1 SGHTA and CDR2 FQGTGA. V lost 3 bases, J lost 4 bases, and 11 bases stayed unmatched. The CDR3 runs to 16 residues. Here the CDR3 reads CASSLSGGQGLYEQYF. The DNA of the CDR3 is TGTGCCAGCAGCTTGTCTGGCGGACAGGGCCTGTACGAGCAGTACTTC.

This chain joins TRBV12-3 or TRBV12-4 and TRBJ1-2; D gene uncertain. The CDR3 contains 14 residues. V lost 5 bases and J lost 4, with 14 bases in between. The CDR3 here is CASSSGRVRYGYTF. CDR3 nucleotides: TGTGCCAGCAGTAGCGGCCGGGTTCGCTATGGCTACACCTTC.

This clonotype occurred a few times. This chain links TRBV7-2 with TRBJ2-3, with 9 nucleotides matching TRBD1. Looked up from germline, CDR1 is SGHTA and CDR2 is FQGNSA. The CDR3 covers 13 residues. J was trimmed by 4 bases and V by 9 bases; bases with no gene match: 5. CDR3 sequence: CASRTGVPDTQYF. As DNA, the CDR3 is TGTGCCAGTCGGACAGGGGTTCCAGATACGCAGTATTTT.

This rearrangement joins TRBV20-1 to TRBJ2-7; D is tentatively TRBD1 or TRBD2 (6 bases each). This CDR3 has 13 amino acids. Trimming left V 0 bases short and J 6 bases short, with 12 bases between. Germline V gives CDR1 DFQATT, CDR2 SNEGSKA (reference sequence). In DNA form, the CDR3 reads TGCAGTGCTAGAGACCCCCGGGGGCTCGAGCAGTACTTC. It is translated as CSARDPRGLEQYF.

With regard to this clonotype: A much larger clone lies one base from this, so it may be a read error. The rearrangement uses TRBV4-1 and TRBJ2-1; D is unresolved. Germline V gives CDR1 MGHRA, CDR2 YSYEKL. This CDR3 region has 16 residues. CDR3 in amino acids: CASGQQPRSSYNEQFF. CDR3 nucleotides: TGCGCCAGCGGCCAGCAGCCCAGGAGCTCCTACAATGAGCAGTTCTTC.

This clonotype was seen only a few times. The chain is built from TRBV24-1 and TRBJ1-1; D is ambiguous. Germline values: CDR1 KGHDR, CDR2 SFDVKD. The CDR3 is made up of 14 amino acids. V was shortened by 2 bases and J by 2 bases, with 8 bases between the two germline ends. CDR3 region: CATSDSAPNTEAFF. The CDR3 DNA is TGTGCCACCAGTGATTCGGCACCAAACACTGAAGCTTTCTTT.

In this sample, this clonotype turned up a few times. This chain connects TRBV9 to TRBJ2-7; no clear D gene. Trimming pared 0 bases from V and 4 bases from J, leaving 8 bases between. The CDR3 totals 13 residues. CDR1 SGDLS and CDR2 YYNGEE come from the germline V gene. As DNA, the CDR3 is TGTGCCAGCAGCGTAGCTCCGTATTACGAGCAGTACTTC. Translation: CASSVAPYYEQYF.